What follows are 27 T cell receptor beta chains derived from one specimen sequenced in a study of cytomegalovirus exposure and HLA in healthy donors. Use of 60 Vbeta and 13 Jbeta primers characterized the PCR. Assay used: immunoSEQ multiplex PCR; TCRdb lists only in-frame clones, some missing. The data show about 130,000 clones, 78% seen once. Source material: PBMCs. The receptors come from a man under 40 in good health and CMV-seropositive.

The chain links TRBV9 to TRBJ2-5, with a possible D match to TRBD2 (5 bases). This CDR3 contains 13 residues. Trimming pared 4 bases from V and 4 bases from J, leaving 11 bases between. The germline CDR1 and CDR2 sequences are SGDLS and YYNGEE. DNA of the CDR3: TGTGCCAGCAGCTTCCGGACTGGAGAGACCCAGTACTTC. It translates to CASSFRTGETQYF.

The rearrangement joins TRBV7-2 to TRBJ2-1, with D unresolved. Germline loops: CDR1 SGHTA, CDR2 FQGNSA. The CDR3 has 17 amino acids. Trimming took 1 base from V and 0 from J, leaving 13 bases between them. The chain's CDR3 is CASSLGVWRSSYNEQFF. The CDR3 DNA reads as TGTGCCAGCAGCTTAGGGGTGTGGCGGAGCTCCTACAATGAGCAGTTCTTC. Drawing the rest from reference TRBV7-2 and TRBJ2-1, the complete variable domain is GAGVSQSPSNKVTEKGKDVELRCDPISGHTALYWYRQSLGQGLEFLIYFQGNSAPDKSGLPSDRFSAERTGGSVSTLTIQRTQQEDSAVYLCASSLGVWRSSYNEQFFGPGTRLTVL.

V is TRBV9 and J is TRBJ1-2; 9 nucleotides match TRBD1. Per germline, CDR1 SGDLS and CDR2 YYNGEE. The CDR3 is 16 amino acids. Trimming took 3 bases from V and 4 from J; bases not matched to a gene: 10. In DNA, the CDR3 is TGTGCCAGCAGCGCCACGGGACAGGGAGGCACCTATGGCTACACCTTC. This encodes CASSATGQGGTYGYTF.

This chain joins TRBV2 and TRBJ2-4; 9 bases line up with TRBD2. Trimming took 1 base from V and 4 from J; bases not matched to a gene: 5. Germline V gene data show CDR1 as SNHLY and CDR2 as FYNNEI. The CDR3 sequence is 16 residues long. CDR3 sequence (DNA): TGTGCCAGCAGTGAAGGACTAGCGGAAAAGAAAAACATTCAGTACTTC. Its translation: CASSEGLAEKKNIQYF.

CDR3 in amino acids: CASSMGTSRVYNEQFF. The CDR3 DNA sequence: TGCGCCAGCAGCATGGGGACTAGTCGAGTTTACAATGAGCAGTTCTTC. The rearrangement uses TRBV4-3 and TRBJ2-1; 8 nucleotides line up with TRBD2. The length of the CDR3 is 16 residues. V dropped 5 bases and J dropped 4; count of bases not matched to a gene: 10. CDR1 and CDR2 (germline): LGHNA, YSLEER.

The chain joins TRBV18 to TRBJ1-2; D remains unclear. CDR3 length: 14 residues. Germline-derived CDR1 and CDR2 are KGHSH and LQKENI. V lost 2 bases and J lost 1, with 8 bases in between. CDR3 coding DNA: TGTGCCAGCTCACCAGCGGGTGTTAACTATGGCTACACCTTC. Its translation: CASSPAGVNYGYTF.

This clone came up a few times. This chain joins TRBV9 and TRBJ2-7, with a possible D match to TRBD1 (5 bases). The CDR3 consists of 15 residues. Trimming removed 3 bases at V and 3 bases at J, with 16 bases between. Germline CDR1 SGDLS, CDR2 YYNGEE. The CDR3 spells CASSASHGAVYEQYF. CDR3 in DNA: TGTGCCAGCAGCGCCTCCCATGGGGCAGTCTACGAGCAGTACTTC.

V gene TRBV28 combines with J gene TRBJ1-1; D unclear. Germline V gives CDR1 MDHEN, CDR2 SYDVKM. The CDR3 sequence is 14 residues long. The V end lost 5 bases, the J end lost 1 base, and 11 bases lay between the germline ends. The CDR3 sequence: CASSPAGPNTEAFF. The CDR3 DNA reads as TGTGCCAGCAGTCCGGCGGGCCCGAACACTGAAGCTTTCTTT.

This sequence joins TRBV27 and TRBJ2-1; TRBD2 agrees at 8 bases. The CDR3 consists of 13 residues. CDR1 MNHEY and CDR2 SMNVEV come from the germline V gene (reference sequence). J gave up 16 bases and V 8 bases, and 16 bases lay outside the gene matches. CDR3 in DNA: TGTGCCAGCGCCCTCGGCGGGGGTAGCGGGAATTTCTTC. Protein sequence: CASALGGGSGNFF.

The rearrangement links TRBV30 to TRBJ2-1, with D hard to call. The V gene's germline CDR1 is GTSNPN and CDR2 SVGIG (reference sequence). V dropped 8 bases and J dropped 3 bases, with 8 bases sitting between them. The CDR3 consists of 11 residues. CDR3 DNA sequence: TGTGCCCTGTTGTTCTACAATGAGCAGTTCTTC. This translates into CALLFYNEQFF.

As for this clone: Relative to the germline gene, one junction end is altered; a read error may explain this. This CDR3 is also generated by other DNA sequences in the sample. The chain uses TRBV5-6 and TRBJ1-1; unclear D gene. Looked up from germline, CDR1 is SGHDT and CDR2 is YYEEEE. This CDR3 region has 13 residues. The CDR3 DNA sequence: TGCGCCAGCAGCTTGGGCAGCGGTGATGAAGCTTTCTTT. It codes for CASSLGSGDEAFF.

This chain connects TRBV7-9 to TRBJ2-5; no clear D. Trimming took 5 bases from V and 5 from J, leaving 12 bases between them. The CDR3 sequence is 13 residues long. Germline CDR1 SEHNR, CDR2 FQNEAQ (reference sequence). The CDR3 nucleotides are TGTGCCAGCAGCCCTACTACGTGGGAGACCCAGTACTTC. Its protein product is CASSPTTWETQYF.

CDR3 residues: CASSQGQGFEQYF. The CDR3 DNA reads as TGCGCCAGCAGCCAAGGACAGGGGTTCGAGCAGTACTTC. The J gene is TRBJ2-7, the V gene TRBV4-3, with 8 bases matching TRBD1. The germline V gene encodes CDR1 LGHNA and CDR2 YSLEER. The CDR3 consists of 13 residues. The J segment lost 6 bases and the V segment lost 1 base, leaving 2 bases of the junction unmatched.

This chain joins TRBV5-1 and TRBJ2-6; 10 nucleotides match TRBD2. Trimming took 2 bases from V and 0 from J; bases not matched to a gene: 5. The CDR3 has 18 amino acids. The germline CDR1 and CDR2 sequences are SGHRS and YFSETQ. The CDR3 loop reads CASSLRLAGSSGANVLTF. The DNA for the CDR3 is TGCGCCAGCAGCTTACGACTAGCGGGCAGCTCTGGGGCCAACGTCCTGACTTTC.

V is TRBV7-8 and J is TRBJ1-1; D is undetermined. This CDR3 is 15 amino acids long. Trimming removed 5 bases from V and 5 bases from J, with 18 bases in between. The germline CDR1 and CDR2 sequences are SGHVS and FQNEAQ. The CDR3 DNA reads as TGTGCCAGCAGCCCGCGCGTCGGGGTGAGGACTGAAGCTTTCTTT. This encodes CASSPRVGVRTEAFF. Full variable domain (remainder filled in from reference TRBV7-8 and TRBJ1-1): GAGVSQSPRYKVAKRGQDVALRCDPISGHVSLFWYQQALGQGPEFLTYFQNEAQLDKSGLPSDRFFAERPEGSVSTLKIQRTQQEDSAVYLCASSPRVGVRTEAFFGQGTRLTVV.

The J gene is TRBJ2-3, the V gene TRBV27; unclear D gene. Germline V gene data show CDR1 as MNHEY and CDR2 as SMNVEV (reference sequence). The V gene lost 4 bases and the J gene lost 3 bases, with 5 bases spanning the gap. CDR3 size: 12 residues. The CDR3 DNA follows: TGTGCCAGCAGTTACGGTACAGATACGCAGTATTTT. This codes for CASSYGTDTQYF.

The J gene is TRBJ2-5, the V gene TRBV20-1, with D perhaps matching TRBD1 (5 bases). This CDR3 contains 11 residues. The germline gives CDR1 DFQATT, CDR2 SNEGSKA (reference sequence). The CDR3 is CSATPGETQYF. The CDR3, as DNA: TGCAGCGCGACCCCAGGGGAGACCCAGTACTTC.

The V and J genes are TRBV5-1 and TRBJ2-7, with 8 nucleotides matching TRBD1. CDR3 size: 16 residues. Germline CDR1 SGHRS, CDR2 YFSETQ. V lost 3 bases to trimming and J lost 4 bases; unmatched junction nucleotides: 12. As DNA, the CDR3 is TGCGCCAGCAGCTCGAGGCAGGGGGCTTCAGGGTACGAGCAGTACTTC. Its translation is CASSSRQGASGYEQYF.

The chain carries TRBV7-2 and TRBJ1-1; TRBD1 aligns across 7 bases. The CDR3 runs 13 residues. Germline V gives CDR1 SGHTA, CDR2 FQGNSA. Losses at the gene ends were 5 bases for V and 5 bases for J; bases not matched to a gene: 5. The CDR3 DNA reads TGTGCCAGCAGCACCCGGACAGGAACTGAAGCTTTCTTT. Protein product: CASSTRTGTEAFF. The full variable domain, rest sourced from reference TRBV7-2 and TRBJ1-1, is GAGVSQSPSNKVTEKGKDVELRCDPISGHTALYWYRQSLGQGLEFLIYFQGNSAPDKSGLPSDRFSAERTGGSVSTLTIQRTQQEDSAVYLCASSTRTGTEAFFGQGTRLTVV.

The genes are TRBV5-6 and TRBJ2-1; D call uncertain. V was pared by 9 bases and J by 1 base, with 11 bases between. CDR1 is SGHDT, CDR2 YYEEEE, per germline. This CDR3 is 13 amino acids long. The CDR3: CATADTSYNEQFF. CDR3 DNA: TGTGCCACGGCCGACACTTCCTACAATGAGCAGTTCTTC. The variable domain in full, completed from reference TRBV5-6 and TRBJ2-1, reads DAGVTQSPTHLIKTRGQQVTLRCSPKSGHDTVSWYQQALGQGPQFIFQYYEEEERQRGNFPDRFSGHQFPNYSSELNVNALLLGDSALYLCATADTSYNEQFFGPGTRLTVL.

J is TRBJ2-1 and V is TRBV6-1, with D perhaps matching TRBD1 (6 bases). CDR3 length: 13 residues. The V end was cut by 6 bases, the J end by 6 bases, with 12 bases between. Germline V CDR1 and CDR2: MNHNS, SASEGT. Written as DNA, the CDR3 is TGTGCCAGCAGAATTGCAGGGGCCAATGAGCAGTTCTTC. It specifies CASRIAGANEQFF.

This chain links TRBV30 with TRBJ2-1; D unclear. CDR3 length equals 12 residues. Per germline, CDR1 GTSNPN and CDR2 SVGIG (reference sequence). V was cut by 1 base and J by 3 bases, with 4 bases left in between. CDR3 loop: CAWSGYYNEQFF. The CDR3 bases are TGTGCCTGGAGTGGTTACTACAATGAGCAGTTCTTC.

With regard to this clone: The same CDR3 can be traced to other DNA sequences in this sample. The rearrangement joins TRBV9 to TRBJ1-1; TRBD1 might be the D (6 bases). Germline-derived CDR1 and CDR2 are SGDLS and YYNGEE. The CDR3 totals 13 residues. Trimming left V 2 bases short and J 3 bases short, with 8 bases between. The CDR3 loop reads CASSVRGDTEAFF. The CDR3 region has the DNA TGTGCCAGCAGCGTCAGGGGAGACACTGAAGCTTTCTTT. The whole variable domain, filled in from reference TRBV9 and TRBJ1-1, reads DSGVTQTPKHLITATGQRVTLRCSPRSGDLSVYWYQQSLDQGLQFLIQYYNGEERAKGNILERFSAQQFPDLHSELNLSSLELGDSALYFCASSVRGDTEAFFGQGTRLTVV.

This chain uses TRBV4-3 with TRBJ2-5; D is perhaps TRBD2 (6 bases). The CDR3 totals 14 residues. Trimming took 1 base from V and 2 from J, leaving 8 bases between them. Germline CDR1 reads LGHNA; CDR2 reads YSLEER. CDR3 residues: CASSQGGGQETQYF. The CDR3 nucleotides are TGCGCCAGCAGCCAAGGGGGAGGTCAAGAGACCCAGTACTTC.

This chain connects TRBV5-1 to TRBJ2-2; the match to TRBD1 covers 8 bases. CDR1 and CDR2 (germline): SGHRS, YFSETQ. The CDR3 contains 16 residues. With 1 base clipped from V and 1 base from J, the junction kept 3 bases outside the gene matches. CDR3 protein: CASSLLDRVNTGELFF. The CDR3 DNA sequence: TGCGCCAGCAGCTTGCTGGACAGGGTGAACACCGGGGAGCTGTTTTTT.

The CDR3 here is CASSYLAGGPYEQYF. In DNA form, the CDR3 reads TGTGCCAGCAGTTATCTAGCGGGAGGGCCCTACGAGCAGTACTTC. The rearrangement joins TRBV7-2 to TRBJ2-7; 12 nucleotides align to TRBD2. The CDR3 runs 15 residues. V shed 6 bases and J 2 bases; nucleotides not matched to a gene: 5. The germline CDR1 and CDR2 sequences are SGHTA and FQGNSA.

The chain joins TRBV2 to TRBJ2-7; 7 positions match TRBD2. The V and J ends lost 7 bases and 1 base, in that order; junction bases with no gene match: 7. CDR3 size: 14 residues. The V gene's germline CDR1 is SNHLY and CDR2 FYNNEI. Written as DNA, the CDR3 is TGTGCCAGCACTGAGGTGGGACTATCCTACGAGCAGTACTTC. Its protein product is CASTEVGLSYEQYF.